Following are 9 T cell receptor beta chains from one sample sequenced in a study of PD-L1 blockade in urothelial cancer. This table comes from immunoSEQ multiplex PCR, and its TCRdb copy is limited to in-frame clones, with some not included. The sample holds 100,000 or so clones, roughly 84% seen once. Material: PBMCs, obtained around atezolizumab (anti-PD-L1) treatment. The receptor source for this set is a man between 50 and 59 years old with urothelial cancer.

This clone has a single count. J is TRBJ2-1 and V is TRBV9; possibly TRBD1 for D (6 bases). Germline CDR1 and CDR2: SGDLS and YYNGEE. V was cut by 4 bases and J by 0 bases, with 11 bases left in between. This CDR3 is built from 15 residues. The CDR3, as DNA: TGTGCCAGCAGCCCCACAGGGAACTCCTACAATGAGCAGTTCTTC. Its translation: CASSPTGNSYNEQFF. Full variable domain (missing parts from reference TRBV9 and TRBJ2-1): DSGVTQTPKHLITATGQRVTLRCSPRSGDLSVYWYQQSLDQGLQFLIQYYNGEERAKGNILERFSAQQFPDLHSELNLSSLELGDSALYFCASSPTGNSYNEQFFGPGTRLTVL.

The rearrangement links TRBV28 to TRBJ1-2, with D possibly being TRBD1 (5 bases). Trimming left V 7 bases short and J 2 bases short, with 11 bases between. CDR3 length: 13 amino acids. Germline V lookup: CDR1 MDHEN, CDR2 SYDVKM. The CDR3 bases are TGTGCCAGCAATATAGACAGAAACTATGGCTACACCTTC. Translating gives CASNIDRNYGYTF.

The genes are TRBV23-1 and TRBJ2-3; 10 bases line up with TRBD1. TRBV23-1 is designated an ORF whose function remains uncertain. This CDR3 comprises 20 residues. J was trimmed by 2 bases and V by 5 bases; bases with no gene match: 19. CDR3 sequence reads: CASSYPRTGGNARDTDTQYF. The CDR3 DNA follows: TGCGCCAGCAGTTATCCCCGGACAGGGGGTAACGCTAGGGACACAGATACGCAGTATTTT.

The chain links TRBV20-1 to TRBJ2-1; 8 bases are shared with TRBD2. The germline gives CDR1 DFQATT, CDR2 SNEGSKA (reference sequence). J was trimmed by 10 bases and V by 7 bases; bases with no gene match: 6. This CDR3 spans 11 amino acids. CDR3 residues: CSGSGGNEQFF. The CDR3 nucleotides are TGCAGTGGTTCGGGAGGGAACGAGCAGTTCTTC.

The CDR3 protein is CASSQDRLAGGPYTDTQYF. In DNA form, the CDR3 reads TGCGCCAGCAGCCAAGATAGGCTAGCGGGAGGGCCCTACACAGATACGCAGTATTTT. The genes are TRBV4-1 and TRBJ2-3; TRBD2 agrees at 12 bases. Looked up from germline, CDR1 is MGHRA and CDR2 is YSYEKL. V shed 0 bases, J shed 2 bases, and the junction held 9 bases outside the gene matches. The CDR3 length is 19 residues.

The chain carries TRBV7-6 and TRBJ2-1, with TRBD1 as a possible D gene (6 bases). Trimming pared 4 bases from V and 12 bases from J, leaving 19 bases between. The CDR3 spans 14 residues. Germline V CDR1 and CDR2: SGHVS, FNYEAQ. The CDR3: CASSSLDSPVGQFF. In nucleotides, the CDR3 is TGTGCCAGCAGCTCTTTGGACAGCCCGGTGGGGCAGTTCTTC.

This clone is medium-sized (0.01 to 0.1%) in the sample. The chain recombines TRBV30 with TRBJ1-6; D might be TRBD1 (6 bases). This CDR3 has 15 amino acids. V was shortened by 4 bases and J by 10 bases, with 20 bases between the two germline ends. Germline CDR1 GTSNPN, CDR2 SVGIG (reference sequence). The CDR3 region is CAWTISGQSSSPLHF. In nucleotides, the CDR3 is TGTGCCTGGACTATTTCCGGACAGTCAAGCTCACCCCTCCACTTT.

The gene calls are TRBV2 and TRBJ2-2; 15 positions agree with TRBD2. Germline V gene data show CDR1 as SNHLY and CDR2 as FYNNEI. The CDR3 loop spans 18 amino acids. V lost 6 bases to trimming and J lost 5 bases; unmatched junction nucleotides: 10. The CDR3 nucleotides are TGTGCCAGCAGACGAGGGGGACTAGCGGGAGGTCGGACCGGGGAGCTGTTTTTT. It translates to CASRRGGLAGGRTGELFF.

The rearrangement uses TRBV28 and TRBJ2-5; maybe TRBD1 (6 bases). V lost 3 bases to trimming and J lost 5 bases, with 13 bases between them. The CDR3 loop spans 14 amino acids. Per the germline V gene, CDR1 is MDHEN and CDR2 is SYDVKM. The CDR3 region has the DNA TGTGCCAGCAGTTTCCAGGGGAACGCCGAGACCCAGTACTTC. Translating it yields CASSFQGNAETQYF.